The rows below give T cell receptor beta chains drawn from one sample of a study of T cell responses to AZD1222 COVID-19 vaccine. The repertoire was sequenced with immunoSEQ multiplex PCR; TCRdb's copy has only in-frame clones and lacks some. The sample includes approximately 100,000 clones, roughly 86% of them seen just once. Material: peripheral blood, obtained 28 days after the second dose of the MenACWY control vaccine. The source of these receptors is an adult who received the MenACWY meningococcal vaccine as a control. The CDR3 runs from the conserved cysteine through the conserved F or W. The D gene is left open where the match is weak. Some rows mark clone size as missing; the rest say once, few, many or name a class of expanded clone.

v_call	d_call	clone_size	j_call	cdr3_nt	cdr3_aa
TRBV6-1	-	once	TRBJ2-7	TGTGCCAGCAGTGATAACAGGGCCTACGAGCAGTACTTC	CASSDNRAYEQYF
TRBV5-1	-	-	TRBJ1-6	TGCGCCAGCAGCTTGGTTGTGGGGGGAAGTTCACCCCTCCACTTT	CASSLVVGGSSPLHF
TRBV6-5	TRBD1	once	TRBJ1-2	TGTGCCAGCAGCCCGGGACAGGGGCGAACGGGCTACACCTTC	CASSPGQGRTGYTF
TRBV7-9	TRBD1	-	TRBJ2-7	TGTGCCAGCAGCTTAAGCCAGACTACAGGGGGCGACGAGCAGTACTTC	CASSLSQTTGGDEQYF
TRBV12-3/TRBV12-4	-	-	TRBJ1-6	TGTGCCAGCAGTTTTGGAGGCAAATCACCCCTCCACTTT	CASSFGGKSPLHF
TRBV5-1	-	-	TRBJ1-4	TGCGCCAGCAGCGGAGGAACAGGGAAAAAACTGTTTTTT	CASSGGTGKKLFF
TRBV9	-	few	TRBJ2-1	TGTGCCAGCAGCGTAGCCTGGGGACACCCCAATGAGCAGTTCTTC	CASSVAWGHPNEQFF
TRBV7-2	TRBD2	-	TRBJ2-7	TGTGCCAGCAGCTCCCGACTAGCGGGGGTCTACGAGCAGTACTTC	CASSSRLAGVYEQYF
TRBV27	-	once	TRBJ1-2	TGTGCCAGCAGGCGGCGGGGGGGTTCGGACTATGGCTACACCTTC	CASRRRGGSDYGYTF
TRBV28	-	-	TRBJ1-1	TGTGCCGTTGCTGGGGGCCGAGCGAACACTGAAGCTTTCTTT	CAVAGGRANTEAFF
TRBV19	TRBD1	-	TRBJ2-1	TGTGCCAGCAAACCGGGACAGTCCTACAATGAGCAGTTCTTC	CASKPGQSYNEQFF
TRBV9	-	-	TRBJ2-5	TGTGCCAGCAGCTTTAGTAGCACAAGTGGGACCCAGTACTTC	CASSFSSTSGTQYF
TRBV6-2/TRBV6-3	TRBD1	-	TRBJ2-7	TGTGCCAGCAGCAAGACAGGGGGCAACAACGAGCAGTACTTC	CASSKTGGNNEQYF
TRBV20-1	-	-	TRBJ2-7	TGCAGTGCTAGAGGTCTTAGTGAGCAGTACTTC	CSARGLSEQYF
TRBV3-1/TRBV3-2	-	-	TRBJ2-3	TGTGCCAGCAGCCAACGAAACCGACAGGTAACAATTCGTCCAGATACGCAGTATTTT	CASSQRNRQVTIRPDTQYF
TRBV5-5	TRBD1	-	TRBJ1-2	TGTGCCAGCAGCTTGGGACAGGGCCGGATGTCAGGATACTTC	CASSLGQGRMSGYF
TRBV5-8	-	-	TRBJ2-4	TGTGCCAGCAGCAAGAGCCAGGGCGCAGGTCGTGGAAACATTCAGTACTTC	CASSKSQGAGRGNIQYF
TRBV4-1	-	-	TRBJ1-2	TGCGCCAGCAGCCAAGACGGCCACCTTTTCACCTTC	CASSQDGHLFTF
TRBV30	TRBD1	-	TRBJ2-7	TGTGCCTGGAGTAACAGGGGACACGAGCAGTACTTC	CAWSNRGHEQYF
TRBV21-1	-	-	TRBJ2-7	TGTGCCAGCAGCCAACCCGACCGGGACTCTTTACTCTACGAGCAGTACTTC	CASSQPDRDSLLYEQYF
TRBV28	TRBD2	-	TRBJ2-4	TGTGCCAGCAGTCCGGGGGGTTCAGCCAAAAACATTCAGTACTTC	CASSPGGSAKNIQYF
TRBV15	TRBD1	-	TRBJ2-7	TGTGCCACCAGCCGACAGGGGACCTACGAGCAGTACTTC	CATSRQGTYEQYF
TRBV3-1/TRBV3-2	TRBD2	-	TRBJ2-2	TGTGCCAGCAGCCAAGGGACTAGCGGTGCCGGGGAGCTGTTTTTT	CASSQGTSGAGELFF
TRBV7-3	TRBD1	-	TRBJ1-2	TGTGCCAGCAGCCCTGGGACAGGGTCGGGTAAAGGCTACACCTTC	CASSPGTGSGKGYTF
TRBV4-3	TRBD2	-	TRBJ2-1	TGCGCCAGCAGCCAAGACGCTAGCGGGGGGTACAATGAGCAGTTCTTC	CASSQDASGGYNEQFF
TRBV6-5	-	once	TRBJ2-2	TGTGCCAGCAGTTACTCCACCGGGGAGCTGTTTTTT	CASSYSTGELFF
TRBV4-2	-	once	TRBJ1-2	TGTGCCAGCAGCCAGGGAGGAGGGGGTCCCGACTTTAACTATGGCTACACCTTC	CASSQGGGGPDFNYGYTF
TRBV5-6	TRBD1	-	TRBJ1-4	TGTGCCAGCAGCTTGAATTTGGGACAGGGGAGCGAAAAACTGTTTTTT	CASSLNLGQGSEKLFF
TRBV19	TRBD1	-	TRBJ1-5	TGTGCCAGTAGTCGGACAGGGGCCGTTAGCAATCAGCCCCAGCATTTT	CASSRTGAVSNQPQHF
TRBV7-2	TRBD1	-	TRBJ1-2	TGTGCCAGCAGCTTAGACAGGGGGGACTATGGCTACACCTTC	CASSLDRGDYGYTF
TRBV7-2	-	-	TRBJ2-3	TGTGCCAGCAGCCCCCAACCCTGGGATACGCAGTATTTT	CASSPQPWDTQYF
TRBV7-8	TRBD1	-	TRBJ2-3	TGTGCCAGCAGACCTAACAGGGGTCAGACAGATACGCAGTATTTT	CASRPNRGQTDTQYF
TRBV12-3/TRBV12-4	-	-	TRBJ2-1	TGTGCCAGCAGCCCCGATACCTACAATGAGCAGTTCTTC	CASSPDTYNEQFF